This record covers a single TCR beta chain. This sample was taken from a study of response to subunit inactivated influenza vaccine. The CDR3 has 16 amino acids. The V end was cut by 6 bases, the J end by 3 bases, with 21 bases between. Germline lookup yields CDR1 PRHDT and CDR2 FYEKMQ (reference sequence). A single record per CDR3 protein comes from TCRdb applying MiXCR to the RT-PCR reads. The sample contains about 700,000 distinct CDR3 sequences, approximately 15% of which appear only once. This clonotype was sampled from a man aged 45-60 years who received an inactivated influenza vaccine. The V call is TRBV13, the J call TRBJ2-7; D is unresolved. The sequences come from PBMCs from blood, collected 14 to 15 days before vaccination. The CDR3 nucleotides are TGTGCCAGCAGTAAACGAAGGGCCCGCGATTTCTACGAGCAGTACTTC. This translates into CASSKRRARDFYEQYF. The variable domain in full, completed from reference TRBV13 and TRBJ2-7, reads AAGVIQSPRHLIKEKRETATLKCYPIPRHDTVYWYQQGPGQDPQFLISFYEKMQSDKGSIPDRFSAQQFSDYHSELNMSSLELGDSALYFCASSKRRARDFYEQYFGPGTRLTVT.